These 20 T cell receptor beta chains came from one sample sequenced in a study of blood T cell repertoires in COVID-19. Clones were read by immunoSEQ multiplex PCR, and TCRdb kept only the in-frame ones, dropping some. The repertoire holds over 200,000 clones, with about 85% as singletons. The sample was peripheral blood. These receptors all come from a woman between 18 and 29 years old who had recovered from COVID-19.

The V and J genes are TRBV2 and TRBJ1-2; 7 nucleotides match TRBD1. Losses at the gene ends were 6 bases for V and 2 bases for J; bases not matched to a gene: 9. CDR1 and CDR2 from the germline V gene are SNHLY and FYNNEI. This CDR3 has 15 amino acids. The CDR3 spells CASRKGAAENYGYTF. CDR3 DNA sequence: TGTGCCAGCAGGAAGGGGGCGGCAGAAAACTATGGCTACACCTTC.

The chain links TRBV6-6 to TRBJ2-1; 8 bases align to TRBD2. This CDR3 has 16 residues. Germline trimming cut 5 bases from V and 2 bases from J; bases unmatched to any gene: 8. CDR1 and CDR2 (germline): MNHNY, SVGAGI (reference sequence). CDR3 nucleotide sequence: TGTGCCAGCAGTCGATCAACTAGCGGACCCTACAATGAGCAGTTCTTC. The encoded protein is CASSRSTSGPYNEQFF.

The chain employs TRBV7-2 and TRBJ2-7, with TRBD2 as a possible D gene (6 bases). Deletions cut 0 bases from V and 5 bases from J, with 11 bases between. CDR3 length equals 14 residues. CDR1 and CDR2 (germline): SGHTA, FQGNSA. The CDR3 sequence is CASSLAGGIDEQYF. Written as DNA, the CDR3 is TGTGCCAGCAGCTTAGCGGGAGGCATAGACGAGCAGTACTTC.

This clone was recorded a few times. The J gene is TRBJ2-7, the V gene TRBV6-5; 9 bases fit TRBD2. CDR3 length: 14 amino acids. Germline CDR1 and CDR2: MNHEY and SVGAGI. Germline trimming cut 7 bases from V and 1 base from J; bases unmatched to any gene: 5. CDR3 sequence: CASTNSGRSYEQYF. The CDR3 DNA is TGTGCCAGCACCAATAGCGGGAGATCCTACGAGCAGTACTTC.

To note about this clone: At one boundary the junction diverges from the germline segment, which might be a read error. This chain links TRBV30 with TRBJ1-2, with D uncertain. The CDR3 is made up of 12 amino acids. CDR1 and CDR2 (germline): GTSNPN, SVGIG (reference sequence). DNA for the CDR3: TGTGCCTGGAGTGCTTATCTAGGATTGAGCCTTTTC. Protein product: CAWSAYLGLSLF.

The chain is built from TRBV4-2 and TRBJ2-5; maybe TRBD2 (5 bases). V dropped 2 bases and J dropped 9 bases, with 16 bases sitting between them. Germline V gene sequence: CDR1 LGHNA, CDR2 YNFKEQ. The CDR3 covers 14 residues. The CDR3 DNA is TGTGCCAGCAGCCAATCCGACGGGATGAGAGCCCAGTACTTC. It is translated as CASSQSDGMRAQYF.

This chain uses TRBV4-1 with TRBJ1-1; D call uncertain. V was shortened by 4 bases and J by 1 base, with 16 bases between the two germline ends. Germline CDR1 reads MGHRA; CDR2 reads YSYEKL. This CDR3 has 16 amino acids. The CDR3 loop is CASSPQREGGNTEAFF. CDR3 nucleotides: TGCGCCAGCAGCCCCCAGAGGGAGGGAGGGAACACTGAAGCTTTCTTT.

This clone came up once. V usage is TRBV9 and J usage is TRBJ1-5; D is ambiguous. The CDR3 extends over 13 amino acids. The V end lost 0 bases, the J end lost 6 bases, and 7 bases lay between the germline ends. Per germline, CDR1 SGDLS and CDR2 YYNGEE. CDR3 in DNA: TGTGCCAGCAGCGTAGGCGGGGTTCAGCCCCAGCATTTT. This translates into CASSVGGVQPQHF.

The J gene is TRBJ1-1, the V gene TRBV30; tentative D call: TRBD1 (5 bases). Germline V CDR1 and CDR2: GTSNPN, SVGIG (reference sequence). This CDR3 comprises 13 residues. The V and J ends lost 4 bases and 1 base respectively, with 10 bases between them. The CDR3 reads CAWIGASNTEAFF. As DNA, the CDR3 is TGTGCCTGGATTGGGGCTTCGAACACTGAAGCTTTCTTT.

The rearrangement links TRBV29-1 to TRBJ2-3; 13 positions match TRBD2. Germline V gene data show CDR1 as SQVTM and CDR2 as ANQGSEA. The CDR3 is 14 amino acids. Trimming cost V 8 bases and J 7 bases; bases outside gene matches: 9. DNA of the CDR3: TGCAGCCTTTGGACTAGCGGGAGTCCGAATACGCAGTATTTT. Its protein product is CSLWTSGSPNTQYF.

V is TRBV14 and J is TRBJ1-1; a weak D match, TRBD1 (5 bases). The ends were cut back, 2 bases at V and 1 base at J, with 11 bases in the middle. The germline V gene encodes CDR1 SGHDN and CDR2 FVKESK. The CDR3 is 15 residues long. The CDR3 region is CASSQRQQPNTEAFF. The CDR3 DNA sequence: TGTGCCAGCAGCCAAAGACAGCAGCCGAACACTGAAGCTTTCTTT. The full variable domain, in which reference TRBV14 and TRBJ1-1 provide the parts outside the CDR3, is EAGVTQFPSHSVIEKGQTVTLRCDPISGHDNLYWYRRVMGKEIKFLLHFVKESKQDESGMPNNRFLAERTGGTYSTLKVQPAELEDSGVYFCASSQRQQPNTEAFFGQGTRLTVV.

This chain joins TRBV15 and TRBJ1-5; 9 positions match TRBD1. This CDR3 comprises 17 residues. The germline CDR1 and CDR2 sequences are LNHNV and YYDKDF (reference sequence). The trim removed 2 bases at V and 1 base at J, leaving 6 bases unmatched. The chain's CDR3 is CATSRNTGGRSNQPQHF. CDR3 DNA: TGTGCCACCAGCAGAAATACAGGGGGCAGGAGCAATCAGCCCCAGCATTTT. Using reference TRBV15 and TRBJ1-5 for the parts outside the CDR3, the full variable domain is DAMVIQNPRYQVTQFGKPVTLSCSQTLNHNVMYWYQQKSSQAPKLLFHYYDKDFNNEADTPDNFQSRRPNTSFCFLDIRSPGLGDTAMYLCATSRNTGGRSNQPQHFGDGTRLSIL.

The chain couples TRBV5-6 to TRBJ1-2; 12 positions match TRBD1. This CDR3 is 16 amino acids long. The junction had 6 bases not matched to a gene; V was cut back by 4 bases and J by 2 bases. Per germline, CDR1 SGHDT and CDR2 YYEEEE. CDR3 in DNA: TGTGCCAGCAGCCGGGACAGGGGGCTTCTAAACTATGGCTACACCTTC. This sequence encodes CASSRDRGLLNYGYTF.

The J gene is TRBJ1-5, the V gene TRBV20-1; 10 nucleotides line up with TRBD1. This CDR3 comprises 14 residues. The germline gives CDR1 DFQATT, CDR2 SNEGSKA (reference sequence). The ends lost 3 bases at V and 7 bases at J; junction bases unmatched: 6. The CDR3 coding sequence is TGCAGTGCTAGTCCCGGGACAGGGGACCAGCCCCAGCATTTT. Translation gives CSASPGTGDQPQHF.

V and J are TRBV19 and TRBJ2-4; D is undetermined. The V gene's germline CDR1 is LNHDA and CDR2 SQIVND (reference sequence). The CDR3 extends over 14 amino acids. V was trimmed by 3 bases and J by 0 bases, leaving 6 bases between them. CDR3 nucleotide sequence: TGTGCCAGTAGTATTTCACTAGCCAAAAACATTCAGTACTTC. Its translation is CASSISLAKNIQYF.

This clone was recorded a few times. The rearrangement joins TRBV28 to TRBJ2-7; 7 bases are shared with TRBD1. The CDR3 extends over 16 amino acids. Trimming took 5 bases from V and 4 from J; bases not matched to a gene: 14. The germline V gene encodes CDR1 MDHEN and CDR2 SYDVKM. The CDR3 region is CASSDLADRDGYEQYF. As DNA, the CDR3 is TGTGCCAGCAGTGACCTAGCCGACAGGGATGGTTACGAGCAGTACTTC.

The CDR3 reads CASSLGLAGVELFF. In DNA, the CDR3 is TGTGCCAGCAGCTTGGGACTAGCGGGAGTGGAGCTGTTTTTT. V gene TRBV7-3 combines with J gene TRBJ2-2; 14 bases agree with TRBD2. Germline CDR1 and CDR2: SGHTA and FQGTGA. The CDR3 totals 14 residues. Losses at the gene ends were 3 bases for V and 10 bases for J; bases not matched to a gene: 1.

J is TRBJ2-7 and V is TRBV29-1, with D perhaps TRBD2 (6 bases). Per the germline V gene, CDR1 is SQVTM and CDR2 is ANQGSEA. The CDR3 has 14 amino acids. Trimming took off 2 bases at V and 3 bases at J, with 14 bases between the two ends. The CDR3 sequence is CSVEIQGGYYEQYF. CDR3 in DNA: TGCAGCGTTGAAATCCAGGGAGGATACTACGAGCAGTACTTC.

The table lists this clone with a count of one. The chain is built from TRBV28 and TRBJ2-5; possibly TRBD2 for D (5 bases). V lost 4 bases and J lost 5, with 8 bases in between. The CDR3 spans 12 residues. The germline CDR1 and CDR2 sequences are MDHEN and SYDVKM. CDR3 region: CASSSRGETQYF. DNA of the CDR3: TGTGCCAGCAGTTCACGAGGGGAGACCCAGTACTTC.

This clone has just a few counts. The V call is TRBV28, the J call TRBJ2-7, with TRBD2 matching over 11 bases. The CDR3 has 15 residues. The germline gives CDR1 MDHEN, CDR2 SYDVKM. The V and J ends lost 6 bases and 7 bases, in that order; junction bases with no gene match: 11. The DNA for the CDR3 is TGTGCCAGCAGGCACTCACTAGCGGGAGCCGGGGAGCAGTACTTC. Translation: CASRHSLAGAGEQYF. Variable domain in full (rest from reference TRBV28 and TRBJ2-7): DVKVTQSSRYLVKRTGEKVFLECVQDMDHENMFWYRQDPGLGLRLIYFSYDVKMKEKGDIPEGYSVSREKKERFSLILESASTNQTSMYLCASRHSLAGAGEQYFGPGTRLTVT.